A single sample is the source of the 17 T cell receptor beta chains below, sequenced in a study of cytomegalovirus exposure and HLA in healthy donors. Vbeta (60) and Jbeta (13) primers were used in the PCR. Method: immunoSEQ multiplex PCR; TCRdb's copy keeps in-frame clones and lacks some. The sample lists a few hundred thousand clones; about 75% were seen once. Sequencing was performed on PBMCs. These receptors all stem from a female donor in good health and CMV-seronegative.

Concerning this clone itself: A junction boundary mismatches the germline segment, possibly from a read error. The chain recombines TRBV7-9 with TRBJ2-2; 8 bases map to TRBD1. Germline CDR1 is SEHNR and CDR2 is FQNEAQ (reference sequence). The CDR3 runs to 14 residues. The CDR3 loop reads CSSSQQGGTGELFF. DNA of the CDR3: TGTTCCAGCAGCCAACAGGGGGGAACCGGGGAGCTGTTTTTT.

The chain is built from TRBV9 and TRBJ1-1; D may be TRBD1 (6 bases). Germline V lookup: CDR1 SGDLS, CDR2 YYNGEE. V was clipped by 2 bases and J by 4 bases, with 9 bases between them. The CDR3 runs to 13 residues. CDR3 in amino acids: CASSVRGRTEAFF. The DNA for the CDR3 is TGTGCCAGCAGCGTCAGGGGTCGCACTGAAGCTTTCTTT. Full variable domain (rest looked up from reference TRBV9 and TRBJ1-1): DSGVTQTPKHLITATGQRVTLRCSPRSGDLSVYWYQQSLDQGLQFLIQYYNGEERAKGNILERFSAQQFPDLHSELNLSSLELGDSALYFCASSVRGRTEAFFGQGTRLTVV.

The rearrangement joins TRBV7-8 to TRBJ2-7; TRBD2 matches 9 bases. V shed 4 bases and J 0 bases; nucleotides not matched to a gene: 1. The CDR3 runs 14 residues. CDR1 and CDR2 from the germline V gene are SGHVS and FQNEAQ. The CDR3 bases are TGTGCCAGCAGCTCTAGCGGGGTCTCCTACGAGCAGTACTTC. The encoded protein is CASSSSGVSYEQYF.

The chain is built from TRBV28 and TRBJ1-2; a possible D gene is TRBD1 (5 bases). Germline CDR1 MDHEN, CDR2 SYDVKM. Between the trimmed V and J ends, which lost 4 bases and 2 bases, there was a span of 14 bases. The CDR3 is made up of 15 amino acids. The CDR3 loop is CASSSRGGGNYGYTF. CDR3 bases: TGTGCCAGCAGTTCTAGGGGCGGAGGGAACTATGGCTACACCTTC.

The chain links TRBV6-5 to TRBJ2-2; D gene unclear. This CDR3 comprises 14 residues. Germline CDR1 is MNHEY and CDR2 is SVGAGI. Trimming took 8 bases from V and 4 from J, leaving 14 bases between them. In DNA form, the CDR3 reads TGTGCCAGCTGCGTGTCAGGTTGCACCGGGGAGCTGTTTTTT. This sequence encodes CASCVSGCTGELFF.

The gene calls are TRBV11-2 and TRBJ2-5, with 14 bases lining up with TRBD2. Gene TRBJ2-7 matches the end of the DNA better, so the J call may be wrong. Germline assignment: CDR1 SGHAT and CDR2 FQNNGV. The CDR3 consists of 17 residues. The CDR3 nucleotides are TGTGCCAGCAGCCCCGGACTAGCGGGAGGTTTTGGCTACGAGCAGTACTTC. Translated, it gives CASSPGLAGGFGYEQYF.

This clone was recorded a few times. The chain recombines TRBV18 with TRBJ2-5, with D possibly being TRBD2 (6 bases). The better agreement between TRBJ2-7 and the DNA end casts doubt on the J call. In germline, CDR1 is KGHSH, CDR2 LQKENI. The CDR3 has 11 residues. The CDR3 coding sequence is TGTGCCAGCTCACCGGGAGGCGAGCAGTACTTC. It yields the protein CASSPGGEQYF.

This clone was recorded only once. J is TRBJ2-7 and V is TRBV10-3; a weak D match, TRBD2 (6 bases). There are 13 residues in the CDR3. V was cut by 4 bases and J by 9 bases, with 16 bases left in between. Germline V gives CDR1 ENHRY, CDR2 SYGVKD. CDR3 DNA sequence: TGTGCCATCAGTGCGTCGGGAGTACTGTCGCAGTACTTC. Translating gives CAISASGVLSQYF.

The chain links TRBV28 to TRBJ2-7, with D perhaps matching TRBD1 (7 bases). CDR1 is MDHEN and CDR2 is SYDVKM in the germline V gene. The CDR3 length is 14 residues. V was pared by 8 bases and J by 3 bases, with 17 bases between. The chain's CDR3 is CASDGRQGGYEQYF. The DNA for the CDR3 is TGTGCCAGCGACGGGAGACAGGGAGGCTACGAGCAGTACTTC.

The J gene is TRBJ2-4, the V gene TRBV6-5; 7 nucleotides agree with TRBD1. CDR3 size: 11 residues. In germline, CDR1 is MNHEY, CDR2 SVGAGI. The trim removed 6 bases at V and 7 bases at J, leaving 0 bases unmatched. The CDR3 here is CASRGQNIQYF. The CDR3 DNA sequence: TGTGCCAGCAGGGGACAGAACATTCAGTACTTC.

This chain joins TRBV5-1 and TRBJ1-1, with D perhaps matching TRBD1 (5 bases). Germline loops: CDR1 SGHRS, CDR2 YFSETQ. Trimming pared 3 bases from V and 3 bases from J, leaving 12 bases between. The CDR3 has 14 amino acids. The CDR3 sequence: CASSSRRGDTEAFF. The CDR3 bases are TGCGCCAGCAGCTCCAGACGGGGGGACACTGAAGCTTTCTTT.

The V and J genes are TRBV7-8 and TRBJ2-1; 8 bases are a match to TRBD2. This CDR3 has 15 amino acids. V shed 1 base, J shed 5 bases, and the junction held 4 bases outside the gene matches. Germline V lookup: CDR1 SGHVS, CDR2 FQNEAQ. CDR3 coding DNA: TGTGCCAGCAGCTTAGGCCTAGCGGGTAACAATGAGCAGTTCTTC. It yields the protein CASSLGLAGNNEQFF.

CDR3 protein: CASSFLAGAGELFF. CDR3 DNA sequence: TGTGCCAGCAGCTTTCTAGCGGGAGCCGGGGAGCTGTTTTTT. This rearrangement joins TRBV11-2 to TRBJ2-2; 10 nucleotides agree with TRBD2. J lost 6 bases, V lost 3 bases, and 1 base had no gene match. Germline assignment: CDR1 SGHAT and CDR2 FQNNGV. The CDR3 runs 14 residues.

A remark on this clone: The germline gene is not matched at one end of the junction; a read error may be the cause. The genes are TRBV7-9 and TRBJ1-3, with D possibly matching TRBD1 (6 bases). Germline-derived CDR1 and CDR2 are SEHNR and FQNEAQ (reference sequence). The CDR3 consists of 16 residues. The CDR3 region is CSSSPLRTASGNTIYF. The DNA of the CDR3 is TGTTCCAGCAGCCCTTTAAGGACAGCCTCTGGAAACACCATATATTTT.

This clone has just a few counts. The chain couples TRBV21-1 to TRBJ2-7; the DNA was not compared with TRBD2, the D call given in the table. TRBV21-1 counts as a pseudogene. The CDR3 has 18 residues. The CDR3 protein is CASSKGATGLPSSYEQYF. CDR3 nucleotide sequence: TGTGCCAGCAGCAAAGGGGCTACAGGACTACCCAGCTCCTACGAGCAGTACTTC.

Concerning this clone itself: Additional DNA sequences in this sample encode the identical CDR3. This chain uses TRBV6-5 with TRBJ1-1, with 8 nucleotides matching TRBD1. From germline, CDR1 is MNHEY and CDR2 SVGAGI. With 5 bases clipped from V and 2 bases from J, the junction kept 7 bases outside the gene matches. The CDR3 has 15 residues. The CDR3, as DNA: TGTGCCAGCAGTCTCGGACAGGGAGGAAACACTGAAGCTTTCTTT. Encoded protein: CASSLGQGGNTEAFF.

This chain links TRBV27 with TRBJ2-7; D possibly corresponds to TRBD1 (5 bases). Germline V gene data show CDR1 as MNHEY and CDR2 as SMNVEV (reference sequence). The ends were cut back, 6 bases at V and 3 bases at J, with 12 bases in the middle. The CDR3 sequence is 13 residues long. The CDR3 coding sequence is TGTGCCAGCAGCCTGCAAAGGGGCTACGAGCAGTACTTC. Protein: CASSLQRGYEQYF.